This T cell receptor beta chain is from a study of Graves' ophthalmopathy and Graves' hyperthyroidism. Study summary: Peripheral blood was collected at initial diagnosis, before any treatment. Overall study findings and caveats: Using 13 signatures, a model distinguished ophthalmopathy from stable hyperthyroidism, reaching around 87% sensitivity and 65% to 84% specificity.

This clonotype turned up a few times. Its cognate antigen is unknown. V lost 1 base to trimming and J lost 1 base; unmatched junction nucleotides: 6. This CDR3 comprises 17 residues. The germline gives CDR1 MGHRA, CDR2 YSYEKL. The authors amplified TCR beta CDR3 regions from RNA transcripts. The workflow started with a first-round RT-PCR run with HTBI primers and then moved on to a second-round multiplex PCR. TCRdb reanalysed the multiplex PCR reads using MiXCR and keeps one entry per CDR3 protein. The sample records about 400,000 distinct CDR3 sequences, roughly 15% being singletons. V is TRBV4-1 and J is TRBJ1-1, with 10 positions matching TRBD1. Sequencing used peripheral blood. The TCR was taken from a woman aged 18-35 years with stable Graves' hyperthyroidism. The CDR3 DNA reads TGCGCCAGCAGCCAAGCGCCGGGACAGGGGAGGAACACTGAAGCTTTCTTT. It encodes CASSQAPGQGRNTEAFF.